The present entry profiles one T cell receptor beta chain with its context. Sequencing was performed with immunoSEQ multiplex PCR; in TCRdb, only in-frame clones are kept and a portion is missing. The data contain about 140,000 clones, roughly 87% of them seen just once; the ten biggest clones take up less than 5.5%. This sample was included in a study of blood T cell repertoires in COVID-19. Study overall: The samples span acute and convalescent COVID-19 from the United States, Italy and Spain.

The clonotype originates from a human donor in a cohort sampled during active COVID-19. Specimen: peripheral blood.

The CDR3 is CASSLVRGTEAFF. DNA for the CDR3: TGTGCCAGCAGCTTAGTCAGGGGTACTGAAGCTTTCTTT. The V gene is TRBV11-3, the J gene TRBJ1-1; tentative D call: TRBD1 (6 bases). V lost 1 base, J lost 5 bases, and 8 bases lay in between. Germline V gene data show CDR1 as SGHNT and CDR2 as YENEEA. The CDR3 is made up of 13 amino acids.